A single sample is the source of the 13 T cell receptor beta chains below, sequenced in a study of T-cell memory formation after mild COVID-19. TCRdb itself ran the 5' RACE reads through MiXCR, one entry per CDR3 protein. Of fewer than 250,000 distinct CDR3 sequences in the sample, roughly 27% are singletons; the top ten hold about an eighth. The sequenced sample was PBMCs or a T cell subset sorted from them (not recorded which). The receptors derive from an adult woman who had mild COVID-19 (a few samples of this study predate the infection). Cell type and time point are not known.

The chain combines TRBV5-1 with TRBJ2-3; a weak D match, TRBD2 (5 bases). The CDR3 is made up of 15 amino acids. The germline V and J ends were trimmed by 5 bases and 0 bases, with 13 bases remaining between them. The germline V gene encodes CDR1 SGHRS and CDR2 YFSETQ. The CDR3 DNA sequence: TGCGCCAGCAGTACGAGGGAAAGAAGCACAGATACGCAGTATTTT. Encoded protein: CASSTRERSTDTQYF.

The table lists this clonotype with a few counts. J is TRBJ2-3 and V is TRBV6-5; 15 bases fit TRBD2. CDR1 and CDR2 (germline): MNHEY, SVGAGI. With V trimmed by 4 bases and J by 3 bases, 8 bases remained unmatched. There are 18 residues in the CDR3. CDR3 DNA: TGTGCCAGCAGTTTCGCCGGACTAGCGGGGGGGTTAACAGATACGCAGTATTTT. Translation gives CASSFAGLAGGLTDTQYF.

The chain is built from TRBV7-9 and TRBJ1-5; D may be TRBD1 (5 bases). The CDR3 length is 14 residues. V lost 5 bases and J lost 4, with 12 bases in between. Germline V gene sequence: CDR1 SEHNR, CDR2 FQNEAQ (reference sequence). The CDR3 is CASSAGPGNQPQHF. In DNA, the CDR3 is TGTGCCAGCAGCGCAGGGCCGGGGAATCAGCCCCAGCATTTT. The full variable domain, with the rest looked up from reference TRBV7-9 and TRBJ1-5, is DTGVSQNPRHKITKRGQNVTFRCDPISEHNRLYWYRQTLGQGPEFLTYFQNEAQLEKSRLLSDRFSAERPKGSFSTLEIQRTEQGDSAMYLCASSAGPGNQPQHFGDGTRLSIL.

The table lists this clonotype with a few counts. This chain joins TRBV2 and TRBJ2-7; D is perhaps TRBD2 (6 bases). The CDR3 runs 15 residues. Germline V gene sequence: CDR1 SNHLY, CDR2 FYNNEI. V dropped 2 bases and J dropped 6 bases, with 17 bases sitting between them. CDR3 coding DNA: TGTGCCAGCAGTGAACAGGGAGGTTCTTCATCCGAGCAGTACTTC. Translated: CASSEQGGSSSEQYF.

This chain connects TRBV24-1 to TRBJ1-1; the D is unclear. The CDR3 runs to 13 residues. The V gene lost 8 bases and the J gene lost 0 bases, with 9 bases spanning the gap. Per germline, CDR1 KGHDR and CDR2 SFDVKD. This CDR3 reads CATTSAMNTEAFF. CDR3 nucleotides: TGTGCCACCACGTCTGCGATGAACACTGAAGCTTTCTTT.

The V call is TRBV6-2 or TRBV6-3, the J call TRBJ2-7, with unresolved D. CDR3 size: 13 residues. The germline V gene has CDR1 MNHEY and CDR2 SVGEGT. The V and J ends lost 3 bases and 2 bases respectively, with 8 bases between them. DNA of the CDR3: TGTGCCAGCAGTTATACCTCCACCTACGAGCAGTACTTC. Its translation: CASSYTSTYEQYF.

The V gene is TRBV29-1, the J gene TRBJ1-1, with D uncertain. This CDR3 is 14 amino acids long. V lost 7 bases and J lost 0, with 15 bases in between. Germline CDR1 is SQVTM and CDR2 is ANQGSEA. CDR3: CSGNYGGLNTEAFF. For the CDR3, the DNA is TGCAGCGGTAACTATGGCGGGTTGAACACTGAAGCTTTCTTT.

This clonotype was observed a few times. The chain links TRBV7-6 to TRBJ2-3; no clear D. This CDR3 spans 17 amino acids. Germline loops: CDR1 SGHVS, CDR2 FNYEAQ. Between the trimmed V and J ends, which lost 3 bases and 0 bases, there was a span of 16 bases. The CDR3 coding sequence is TGTGCCAGCAGCTTGGGTCTGGCCCCAACTAGCACAGATACGCAGTATTTT. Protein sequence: CASSLGLAPTSTDTQYF.

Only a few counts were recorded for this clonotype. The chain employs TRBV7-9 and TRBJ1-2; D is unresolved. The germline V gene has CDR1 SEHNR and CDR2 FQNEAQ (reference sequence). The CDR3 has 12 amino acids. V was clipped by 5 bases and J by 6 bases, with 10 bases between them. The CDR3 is CASSLSRDGYTF. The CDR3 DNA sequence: TGTGCCAGCAGCCTGAGTCGTGATGGCTACACCTTC.

This chain's CDR3 is CSAGTTGAGVNQPQHF. The CDR3 coding sequence is TGCAGTGCTGGGACGACAGGGGCCGGGGTCAATCAGCCCCAGCATTTT. V gene TRBV20-1 combines with J gene TRBJ1-5, with 8 bases identical to TRBD1. In germline, CDR1 is DFQATT, CDR2 SNEGSKA (reference sequence). V lost 5 bases, J lost 3 bases, and 12 bases stayed unmatched. The CDR3 is 16 amino acids.

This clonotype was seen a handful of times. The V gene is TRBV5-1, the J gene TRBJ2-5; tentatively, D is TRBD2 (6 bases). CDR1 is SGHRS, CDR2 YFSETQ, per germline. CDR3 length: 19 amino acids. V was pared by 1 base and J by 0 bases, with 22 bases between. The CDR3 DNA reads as TGCGCCAGCAGCTTGATGGTGGGGACCGGGGGATTATACCAAGAGACCCAGTACTTC. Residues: CASSLMVGTGGLYQETQYF.

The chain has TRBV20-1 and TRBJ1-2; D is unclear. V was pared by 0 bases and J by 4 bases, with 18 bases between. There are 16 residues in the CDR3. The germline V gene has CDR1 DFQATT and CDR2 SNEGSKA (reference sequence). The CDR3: CSARDPKSPAAYGYTF. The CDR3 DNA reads TGCAGTGCTAGAGATCCCAAATCCCCAGCGGCCTATGGCTACACCTTC.

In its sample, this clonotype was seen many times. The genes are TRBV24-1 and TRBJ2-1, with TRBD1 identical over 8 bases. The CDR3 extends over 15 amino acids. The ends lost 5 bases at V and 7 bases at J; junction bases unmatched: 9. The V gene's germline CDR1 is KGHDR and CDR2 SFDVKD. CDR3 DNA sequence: TGTGCCACCAGTGTTAGGACAGGGTTCCGGAATGAGCAGTTCTTC. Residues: CATSVRTGFRNEQFF.